This T cell receptor (beta chain) was found in a study of cytomegalovirus exposure and HLA in healthy donors. Points from the study as a whole: The study labeled 164 TCR beta chains cytomegalovirus-associated.

The PCR contained 60 Vbeta and 13 Jbeta primers. The repertoire was sequenced with immunoSEQ multiplex PCR; TCRdb's copy has only in-frame clones and lacks some. Counted here are 130,000 to 150,000 clones, around 78% occurring once; the ten biggest clones make up about 2.8%. CDR1 and CDR2 (germline): WNHNN, SYGVQD (reference sequence). The CDR3 is made up of 15 amino acids. V lost 3 bases to trimming and J lost 4 bases; unmatched junction nucleotides: 7. In regard to this clone: Its antigen is unidentified.

The TCR comes from a male donor in good health and CMV-seronegative. This rearrangement joins TRBV10-1 to TRBJ2-5; 8 bases are a match to TRBD1. Sequencing was carried out using PBMCs. The CDR3 region is CASSDPTGGRETQYF. In DNA form, the CDR3 reads TGCGCCAGCAGTGACCCCACAGGGGGACGAGAGACCCAGTACTTC.